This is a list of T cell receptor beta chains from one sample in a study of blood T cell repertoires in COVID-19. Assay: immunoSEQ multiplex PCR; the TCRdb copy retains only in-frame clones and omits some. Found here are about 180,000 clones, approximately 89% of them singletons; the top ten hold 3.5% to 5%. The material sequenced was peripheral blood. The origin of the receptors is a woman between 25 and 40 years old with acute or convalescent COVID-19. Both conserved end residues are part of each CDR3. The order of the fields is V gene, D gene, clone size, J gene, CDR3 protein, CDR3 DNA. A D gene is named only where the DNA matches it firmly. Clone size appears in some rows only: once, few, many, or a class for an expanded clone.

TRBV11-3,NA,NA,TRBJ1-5,CASSLDRVGHGSNQPQHF,TGTGCCAGCAGCTTAGACAGGGTAGGACATGGGAGCAATCAGCCCCAGCATTTT
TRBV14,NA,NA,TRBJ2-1,CASSQDLASEQFF,TGTGCCAGCAGCCAAGATTTAGCCTCAGAGCAGTTCTTC
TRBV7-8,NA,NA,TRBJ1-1,CASSLLLGAGTEAFF,TGTGCCAGCAGCTTATTGCTGGGGGCTGGCACTGAAGCTTTCTTT
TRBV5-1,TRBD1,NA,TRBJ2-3,CASTQGEPFSDTQYF,TGCGCCAGCACCCAGGGGGAGCCCTTCTCAGATACGCAGTATTTT
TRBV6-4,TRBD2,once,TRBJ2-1,CASSEREDNEQFF,TGTGCCAGCAGTGAGCGGGAGGACAATGAGCAGTTCTTC
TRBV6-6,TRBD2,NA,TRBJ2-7,CASIPGLGIYEQYF,TGTGCCAGCATCCCGGGACTAGGGATCTACGAGCAGTACTTC
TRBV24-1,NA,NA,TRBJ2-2,CATSDHRGMTELFF,TGTGCCACCAGTGATCATAGGGGGATGACGGAGCTGTTTTTT
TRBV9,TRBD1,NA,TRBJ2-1,CASSVAPGGYNEQFF,TGTGCCAGCAGCGTAGCCCCAGGGGGCTACAATGAGCAGTTCTTC
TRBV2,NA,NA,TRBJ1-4,CASVGGLTLEEKLFF,TGTGCCAGCGTTGGGGGACTAACACTGGAGGAAAAACTGTTTTTT
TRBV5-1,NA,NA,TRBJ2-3,CASSLEVGALGTQYF,TGCGCCAGCAGCTTGGAGGTTGGGGCTCTGGGTACGCAGTATTTT
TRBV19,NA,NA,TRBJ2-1,CASSIRRTYNEQFF,TGTGCCAGTAGTATACGGAGAACCTACAATGAGCAGTTCTTC
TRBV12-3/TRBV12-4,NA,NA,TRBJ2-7,CASRGHGALFQYF,TGTGCCAGCAGGGGACACGGGGCTCTTTTCCAGTACTTC
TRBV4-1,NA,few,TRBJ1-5,CASSQDEGGQVGPQHF,TGCGCCAGCAGCCAAGATGAGGGGGGGCAAGTGGGGCCCCAGCATTTT
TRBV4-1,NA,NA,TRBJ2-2,CASSQDPIPGYGELFF,TGCGCCAGCAGCCAAGATCCCATCCCAGGGTATGGGGAGCTGTTTTTT
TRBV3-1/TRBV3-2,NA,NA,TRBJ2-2,CASSQGSTGQNTGELFF,TGTGCCAGCAGCCAAGGATCGACAGGACAGAACACCGGGGAGCTGTTTTTT
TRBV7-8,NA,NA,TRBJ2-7,CASSTSPPLQGEQYF,TGTGCCAGCAGCACTAGCCCCCCCCTCCAGGGCGAGCAGTACTTC
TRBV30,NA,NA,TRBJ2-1,CAWGGRGVTYNEQFF,TGTGCCTGGGGGGGCCGCGGGGTTACCTACAATGAGCAGTTCTTC
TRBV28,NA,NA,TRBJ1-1,CASSFGGNTEAFF,TGTGCCAGCAGTTTTGGAGGAAACACTGAAGCTTTCTTT
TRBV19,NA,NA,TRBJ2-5,CASSPTGSETQYF,TGTGCCAGTAGTCCCACAGGGTCGGAGACCCAGTACTTC
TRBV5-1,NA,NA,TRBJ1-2,CASSLGSGFGYTF,TGCGCCAGCAGCTTGGGAAGTGGCTTTGGCTACACCTTC
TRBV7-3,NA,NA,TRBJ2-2,CASRVGGDKLFF,TGTGCCAGCAGGGTCGGGGGTGACAAGCTGTTTTTT
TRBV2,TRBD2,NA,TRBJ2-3,CASVSGRGADTQYF,TGTGCCAGCGTGAGCGGGAGGGGGGCAGATACGCAGTATTTT
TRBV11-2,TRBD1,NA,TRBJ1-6,CASSLETGRNSPLHF,TGTGCCAGCAGCTTAGAGACAGGGCGTAATTCACCCCTCCACTTT
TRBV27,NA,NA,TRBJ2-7,CASSSLGGSYEQYF,TGTGCCAGCAGTTCCCTGGGGGGCTCCTACGAGCAGTACTTC
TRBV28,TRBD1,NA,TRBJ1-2,CASITGTVDGYTF,TGTGCCAGCATTACTGGGACAGTGGATGGCTACACCTTC
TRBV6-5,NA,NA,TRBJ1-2,CASRMAPNYGYTF,TGTGCCAGCAGGATGGCCCCTAACTATGGCTACACCTTC
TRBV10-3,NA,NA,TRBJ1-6,CATTGRGENSPLHF,TGTGCCACCACGGGCAGGGGTGAGAATTCACCCCTCCACTTT
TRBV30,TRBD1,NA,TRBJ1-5,CAWSATQGVLSNQPQHF,TGTGCCTGGAGTGCCACACAGGGGGTTTTGAGCAATCAGCCCCAGCATTTT
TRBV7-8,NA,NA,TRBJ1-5,CASSLVRPGAQHF,TGTGCCAGCAGCTTGGTGCGACCCGGGGCCCAGCATTTT
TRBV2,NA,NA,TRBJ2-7,CASSGPYEQYF,TGTGCCAGCTCAGGGCCCTACGAGCAGTACTTC
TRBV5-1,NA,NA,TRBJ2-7,CASSLADGISRNVGEQYF,TGCGCCAGCAGCTTGGCCGACGGTATTTCTAGGAACGTGGGCGAGCAGTACTTC
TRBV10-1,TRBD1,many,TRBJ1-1,CASKQGVNTEAFF,TGCGCCAGCAAACAGGGGGTGAACACTGAAGCTTTCTTT
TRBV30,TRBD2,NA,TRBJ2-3,CAWSVRASGRTDTQYF,TGTGCCTGGAGTGTACGTGCTAGCGGGAGGACAGATACGCAGTATTTT
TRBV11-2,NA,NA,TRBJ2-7,CASSLGSLVTYEQYF,TGTGCCAGCAGCTTGGGCTCTTTAGTAACCTACGAGCAGTACTTC
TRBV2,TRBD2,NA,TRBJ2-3,CASISQRAGAKADTQYF,TGTGCCAGCATCTCACAGAGAGCGGGGGCGAAAGCAGATACGCAGTATTTT
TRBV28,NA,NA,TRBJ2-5,CASTGRRGQETQYF,TGTGCCAGCACCGGGAGGAGGGGGCAAGAGACCCAGTACTTC
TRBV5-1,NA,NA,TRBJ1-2,CASSTQGAPGGYTF,TGCGCCAGCAGCACACAGGGAGCCCCAGGGGGCTACACCTTC
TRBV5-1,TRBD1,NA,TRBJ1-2,CASSRGAGGGYTF,TGCGCCAGCAGCCGGGGGGCAGGGGGCGGCTACACCTTC
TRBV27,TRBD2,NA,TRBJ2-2,CASSPLLAGGTGELFF,TGTGCCAGCAGTCCTCTCCTGGCGGGAGGCACCGGGGAGCTGTTTTTT
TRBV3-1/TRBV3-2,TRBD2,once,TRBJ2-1,CASSHREGRNEQFF,TGTGCCAGCAGCCACCGGGAGGGCCGGAATGAGCAGTTCTTC
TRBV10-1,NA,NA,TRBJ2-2,CASSENRDTYTGELFF,TGCGCCAGCAGTGAGAACAGGGATACGTACACCGGGGAGCTGTTTTTT
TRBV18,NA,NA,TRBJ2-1,CASSPSANNEQFF,TGTGCCAGCTCACCAAGCGCCAACAATGAGCAGTTCTTC
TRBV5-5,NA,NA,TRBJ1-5,CASSPGGGQPQHF,TGTGCCAGCAGCCCGGGGGGAGGTCAGCCCCAGCATTTT
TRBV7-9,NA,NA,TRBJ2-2,CASSSTPTVNTGELFF,TGTGCCAGCAGCTCCACTCCGACAGTGAACACCGGGGAGCTGTTTTTT
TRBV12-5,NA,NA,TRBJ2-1,CASLSFSYNEQFF,TGTGCTAGTTTGAGTTTCTCTTACAATGAGCAGTTCTTC
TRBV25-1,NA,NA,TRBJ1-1,CASSGGLNTEAFF,TGTGCCAGCAGTGGGGGCCTGAACACTGAAGCTTTCTTT
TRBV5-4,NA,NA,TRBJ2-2,CASSLQADEGELFF,TGTGCCAGCAGCTTGCAGGCAGATGAAGGGGAGCTGTTTTTT
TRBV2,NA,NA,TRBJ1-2,CASLGLTNYGYTF,TGTGCCAGCTTAGGACTCACTAACTATGGCTACACCTTC
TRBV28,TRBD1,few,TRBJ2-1,CASSLSDRGQNEQFF,TGTGCCAGCAGTTTATCGGACAGGGGGCAAAATGAGCAGTTCTTC
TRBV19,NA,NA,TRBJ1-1,CASSIGRSLREAFF,TGTGCCAGTAGTATTGGGAGGAGCCTGCGTGAAGCTTTCTTT
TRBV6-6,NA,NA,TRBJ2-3,CASRFKISTDTQYF,TGTGCCAGCAGATTCAAAATCAGCACAGATACGCAGTATTTT
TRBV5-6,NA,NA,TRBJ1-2,CASSSRDTDYGYTF,TGTGCCAGCAGCTCACGGGACACCGACTATGGCTACACCTTC
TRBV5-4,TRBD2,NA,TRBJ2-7,CASSLSLAGGYSYEQYF,TGTGCCAGCAGCTTGTCACTAGCGGGAGGTTACTCCTACGAGCAGTACTTC
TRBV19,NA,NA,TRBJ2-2,CASSPDSRGRATGELFF,TGTGCCAGTAGTCCTGATAGCCGGGGTCGCGCCACCGGGGAGCTGTTTTTT
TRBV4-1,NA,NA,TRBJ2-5,CASSQDVSQETQYF,TGCGCCAGCAGCCAAGATGTGTCTCAAGAGACCCAGTACTTC
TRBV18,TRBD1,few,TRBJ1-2,CASSRDRVYGYTF,TGTGCCAGCTCACGTGACAGGGTCTATGGCTACACCTTC
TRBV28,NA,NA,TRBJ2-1,CASIGESYNEQFF,TGTGCCAGCATTGGTGAGAGCTACAATGAGCAGTTCTTC